The clone carrying this T cell receptor (beta chain) was recorded a few times. The sample belongs to a study of blood T cells in healthy people across ages. The authors ran a second PCR of 7 to 11 cycles using a sample-barcoded 5' primer and a J-beta primer mix. Via MiXCR, TCRdb re-called the 5' RACE reads, giving one row per CDR3 protein. The sample includes about 1,600,000 distinct CDR3 sequences, approximately 40% of them seen just once. The sequenced sample consisted of blood. The sequence came from a woman between 18 and 29 years old in good health.

The CDR3 sequence is CASSQGPFEGYNEQFF. DNA of the CDR3: TGTGCCAGCAGCCAGGGGCCCTTCGAGGGCTACAATGAGCAGTTCTTC. The genes are TRBV9 and TRBJ2-1; perhaps TRBD1 as D (6 bases). Germline CDR1 reads SGDLS; CDR2 reads YYNGEE. Between the trimmed V and J ends, which lost 4 bases and 3 bases, there was a span of 17 bases. The CDR3 runs 16 residues.